This record covers a single T cell receptor (beta chain). Using immunoSEQ multiplex PCR, the repertoire was profiled, and TCRdb retains in-frame clones only, with some absent. This sample has about 200,000 clones, with 90% found just once. The CDR3 has 15 residues. V lost 4 bases and J 3 bases, leaving 16 bases between the germline ends. The germline CDR1 and CDR2 sequences are SGHKS and YYEKEE (reference sequence). The sample comes from a study of blood T cell repertoires in COVID-19. Study background: The cDNA or gDNA used as material had been derived from T cells, B-cell-depleted T cells, or PBMCs.

The sequenced material came from peripheral blood. V gene TRBV5-5 combines with J gene TRBJ1-2, with D tentatively TRBD1 (6 bases). This receptor was identified in a man aged 50-60 years with acute or convalescent COVID-19. The CDR3 reads CASSPTGIRDYGYTF. The DNA for the CDR3 is TGTGCCAGCAGCCCCACAGGGATTAGGGACTATGGCTACACCTTC.